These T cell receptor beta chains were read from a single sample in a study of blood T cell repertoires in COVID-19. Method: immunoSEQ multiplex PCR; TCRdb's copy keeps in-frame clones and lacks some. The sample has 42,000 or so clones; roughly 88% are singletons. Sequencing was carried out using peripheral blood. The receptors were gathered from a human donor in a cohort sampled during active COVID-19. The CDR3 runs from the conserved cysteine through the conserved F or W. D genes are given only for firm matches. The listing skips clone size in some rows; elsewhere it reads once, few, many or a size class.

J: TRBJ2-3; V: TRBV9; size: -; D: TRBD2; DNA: TGTGCCAGCAGCGCAAGCGGGGGGACCGATACGCAGTATTTT; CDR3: CASSASGGTDTQYF
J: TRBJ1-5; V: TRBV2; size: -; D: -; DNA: TGTGCCAGCGGCCGTCTGCCCGATAGCAATCAGCCCCAGCATTTT; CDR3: CASGRLPDSNQPQHF
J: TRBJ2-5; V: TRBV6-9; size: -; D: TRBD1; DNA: TGTGCCAGGACAGGGGACAGGGAGACCCAGTACTTC; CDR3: CARTGDRETQYF
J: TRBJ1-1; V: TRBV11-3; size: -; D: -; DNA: TGTGCCAGCAGCTTCCGGAACACTGAAGCTTTCTTT; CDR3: CASSFRNTEAFF
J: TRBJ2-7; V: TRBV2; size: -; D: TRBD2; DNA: TGTGCCAGCAGCGGCGGGACTAGCGGGGAGAACTACGAGCAGTACTTC; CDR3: CASSGGTSGENYEQYF
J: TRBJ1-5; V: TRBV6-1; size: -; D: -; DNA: TGTGCCAGCAGTGAGCAGGGTTTAACTGGACAGCCCCAGCATTTT; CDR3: CASSEQGLTGQPQHF
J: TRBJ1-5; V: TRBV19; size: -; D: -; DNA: TGTGCCAGTAGTTCCCAGGTCAATCAGCCCCAGCATTTT; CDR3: CASSSQVNQPQHF
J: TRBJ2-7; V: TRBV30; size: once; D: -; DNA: TGTGCCTGGAGAGTGGAGGCCTACGAGCAGTACTTC; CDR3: CAWRVEAYEQYF
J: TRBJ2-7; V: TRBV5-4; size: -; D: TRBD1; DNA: TGTGCCAGCAGCTGGGGGTGGGACAGGACAGACGAGCAGTACTTC; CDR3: CASSWGWDRTDEQYF
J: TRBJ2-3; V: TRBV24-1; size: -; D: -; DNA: TGTGCCACCAAAGGGGACACAGATACGCAGTATTTT; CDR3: CATKGDTDTQYF
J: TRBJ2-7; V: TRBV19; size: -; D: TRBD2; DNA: TGTGCCAGTAGTATGGGACTAGGCTCCTACGAGCAGTACTTC; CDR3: CASSMGLGSYEQYF
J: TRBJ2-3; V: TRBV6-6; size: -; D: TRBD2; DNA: TGTGCCAGCAGCCGACGGACTAGCGGGGGGGCAGATACGCAGTATTTT; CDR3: CASSRRTSGGADTQYF
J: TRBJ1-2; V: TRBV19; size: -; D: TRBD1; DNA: TGTGCCAGTAGACAGGGGGCAGCTAACTATGGCTACACCTTC; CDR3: CASRQGAANYGYTF
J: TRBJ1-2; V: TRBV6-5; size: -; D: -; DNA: TGTGCCAGCAGCGGACAGTTCTATGGCTACACCTTC; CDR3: CASSGQFYGYTF
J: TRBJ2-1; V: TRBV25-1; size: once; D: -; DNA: TGTGCCAGCAGTGAATTAAATGAGCAGTTCTTC; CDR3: CASSELNEQFF
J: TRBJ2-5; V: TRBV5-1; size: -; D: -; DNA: TGCGCCAGCAGCTTGGGATACAGCAGTGAGACCCAGTACTTC; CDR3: CASSLGYSSETQYF
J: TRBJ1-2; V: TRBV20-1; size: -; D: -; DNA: TGCAGTGCTAGTCAGCGTAACTATGGCTACACCTTC; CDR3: CSASQRNYGYTF
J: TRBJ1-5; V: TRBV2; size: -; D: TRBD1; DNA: TGTGCCAGCAGTAAGGACTCCGGGACAGTAAATCAGCCCCAGCATTTT; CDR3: CASSKDSGTVNQPQHF
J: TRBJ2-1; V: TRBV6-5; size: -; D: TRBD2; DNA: TGTGCCAGCAGGCGCACTAGCGGCTCCTACAATGAGCAGTTCTTC; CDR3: CASRRTSGSYNEQFF
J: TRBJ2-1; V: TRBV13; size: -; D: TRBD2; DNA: TGTGCCAGCAGCCCCCGGGGACTAGCGGGGTCGTACAATGAGCAGTTCTTC; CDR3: CASSPRGLAGSYNEQFF
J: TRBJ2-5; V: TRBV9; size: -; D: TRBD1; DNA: TGTGCCAGCAGCGCAGGGACAGTAGCCCAAGAGACCCAGTACTTC; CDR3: CASSAGTVAQETQYF
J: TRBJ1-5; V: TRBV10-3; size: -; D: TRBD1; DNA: TGTGCCATCAGTGAGTCCGGACAGGGGGCGGGGGGGGCCAATCAGCCCCAGCATTTT; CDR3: CAISESGQGAGGANQPQHF
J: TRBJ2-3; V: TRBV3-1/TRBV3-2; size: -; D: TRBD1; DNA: TGTGCCAGCAGCCATCGGGACAGAAGAGATACGCAGTATTTT; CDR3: CASSHRDRRDTQYF
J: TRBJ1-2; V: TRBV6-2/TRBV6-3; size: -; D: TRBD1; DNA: TGTGCCAGCAGTTCCCCCGGACAGGGGGCTAACTATGGCTACACCTTC; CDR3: CASSSPGQGANYGYTF
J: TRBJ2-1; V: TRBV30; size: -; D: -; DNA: TGTGCCTGGGGGCTTAGGACAGCGAAGAAGCAGTTCTTC; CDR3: CAWGLRTAKKQFF
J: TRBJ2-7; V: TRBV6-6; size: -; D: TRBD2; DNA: TGTGCCAGCAGTCGCATAGCGGGGACCTACGAGCAGTACTTC; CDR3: CASSRIAGTYEQYF
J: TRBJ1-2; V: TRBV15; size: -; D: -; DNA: TGTGCCACCAGCAGAGTTGAATTTGACAATGGCTACACCTTC; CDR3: CATSRVEFDNGYTF
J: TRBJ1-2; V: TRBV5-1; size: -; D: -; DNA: TGCGCCAGCAGCTTGGGAGGCGCCGGCTATGGCTACACCTTC; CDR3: CASSLGGAGYGYTF
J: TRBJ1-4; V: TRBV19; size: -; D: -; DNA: TGTGCCAGTACCGGGGAGGGACACCAAACTAATGAAAAACTGTTTTTT; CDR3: CASTGEGHQTNEKLFF
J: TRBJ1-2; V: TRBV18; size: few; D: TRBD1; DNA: TGTGCCAGCTCACCCTCAGACAGGGGTAACGGCTACACCTTC; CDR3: CASSPSDRGNGYTF
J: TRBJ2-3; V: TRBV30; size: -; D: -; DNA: TGTGCCGGAGACGGGAACACAGATACGCAGTATTTT; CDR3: CAGDGNTDTQYF
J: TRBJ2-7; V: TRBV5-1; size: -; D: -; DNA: TGCGCCAGCAGCTTGGGGACAACCTACGAGCAGTACTTC; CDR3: CASSLGTTYEQYF
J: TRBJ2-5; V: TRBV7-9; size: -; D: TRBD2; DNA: TGTGCCAGCAACCCGTACCTAGCGGGCGGGAAGACCCAGTACTTC; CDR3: CASNPYLAGGKTQYF
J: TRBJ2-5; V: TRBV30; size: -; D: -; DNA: TGTGCCTGGAGTGCCCACGGGGGACGCGGGACCCAGTACTTC; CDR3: CAWSAHGGRGTQYF
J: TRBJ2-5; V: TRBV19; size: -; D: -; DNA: TGTGCCAGTAGTACCTTGTACCAAGAGACCCAGTACTTC; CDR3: CASSTLYQETQYF
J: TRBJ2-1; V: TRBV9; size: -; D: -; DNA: TGTGCCAGCACAGTATATGAGGCCGCCCCCTACAATGAGCAGTTCTTC; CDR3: CASTVYEAAPYNEQFF
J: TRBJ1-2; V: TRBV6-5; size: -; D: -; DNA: TGTGCCAGCAGTTCGTCGACAGGCCGGCATGGCTACACCTTC; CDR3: CASSSSTGRHGYTF
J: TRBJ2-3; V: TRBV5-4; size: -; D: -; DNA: TGTGCCAGCAGCTTGGCCTCCACAGATACGCAGTATTTT; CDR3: CASSLASTDTQYF
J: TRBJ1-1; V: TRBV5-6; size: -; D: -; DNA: TGTGCCAGCAGCTTTGTATCGGGAACTACGAACACTGAAGCTTTCTTT; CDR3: CASSFVSGTTNTEAFF
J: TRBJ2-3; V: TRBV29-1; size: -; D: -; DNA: TGCAGCCCGGTACTCGTACTATCTGACACAGATACGCAGTATTTT; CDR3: CSPVLVLSDTDTQYF
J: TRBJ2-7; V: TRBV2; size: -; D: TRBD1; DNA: TGTGCCAGCAGCCTGGGACAGGGTGATGTCTACGAGCAGTACTTC; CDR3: CASSLGQGDVYEQYF
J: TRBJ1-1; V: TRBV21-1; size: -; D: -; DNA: TGTGCCAGCAGCCCGCCGCGACAAAAGAACACTGAAGCTTTCTTT; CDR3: CASSPPRQKNTEAFF